The 27 T cell receptor beta chains presented below share a single source sample, sequenced in a study of blood T cells in healthy people across ages. Primed by a sample-barcoded 5' primer and a J-beta primer mix, a second PCR proceeded for about 7 to 11 cycles. TCRdb re-derived calls from the 5' RACE reads in MiXCR, one entry per CDR3 protein. The table has some 900,000 distinct CDR3 sequences, roughly 43% seen once. The sequencing input was blood. The receptors were sampled from a man in his thirties or forties in good health.

This clonotype was observed a handful of times. The CDR3 DNA reads as TGTGCCAGCAGCTTAGGAACAGGGCCCTCACCCCTCCACTTT. This codes for CASSLGTGPSPLHF. The rearrangement links TRBV7-9 to TRBJ1-6, with D perhaps TRBD1 (6 bases). Germline assignment: CDR1 SEHNR and CDR2 FQNEAQ (reference sequence). Between the trimmed V and J ends, which lost 1 base and 10 bases, there was a span of 11 bases. CDR3 length: 14 amino acids. Supplemented by reference TRBV7-9 and TRBJ1-6, the full variable domain reads DTGVSQNPRHKITKRGQNVTFRCDPISEHNRLYWYRQTLGQGPEFLTYFQNEAQLEKSRLLSDRFSAERPKGSFSTLEIQRTEQGDSAMYLCASSLGTGPSPLHFGNGTRLTVT.

The chain couples TRBV6-4 to TRBJ2-2; D is ambiguous. Germline values: CDR1 MRHNA, CDR2 SNTAGT. This CDR3 is built from 14 residues. V lost 0 bases, J lost 6 bases, and 8 bases lay in between. The CDR3 loop is CASSDSSTPGELFF. The DNA for the CDR3 is TGTGCCAGCAGTGACTCGAGTACGCCCGGGGAGCTGTTTTTT.

The chain carries TRBV28 and TRBJ2-3; TRBD2 might be the D (6 bases). The length of the CDR3 is 15 residues. The V end lost 2 bases, the J end lost 4 bases, and 13 bases lay between the germline ends. The V gene's germline CDR1 is MDHEN and CDR2 SYDVKM. CDR3 sequence reads: CASSLRVLASDTQYF. CDR3 DNA sequence: TGTGCCAGCAGTTTAAGGGTACTAGCCTCAGATACGCAGTATTTT.

The CDR3 region is CAVRQGFNEQFF. The CDR3 nucleotides are TGTGCCGTCCGACAGGGATTCAATGAGCAGTTCTTC. The V call is TRBV6-2 or TRBV6-3, the J call TRBJ2-1; 7 positions agree with TRBD1. The CDR3 runs to 12 residues. Germline V gene data show CDR1 as MNHEY and CDR2 as SVGEGT. The V segment lost 11 bases and the J segment 6 bases; nucleotides outside the gene matches: 7.

J is TRBJ2-1 and V is TRBV20-1; 7 positions match TRBD1. There are 14 residues in the CDR3. V shed 6 bases and J 2 bases; nucleotides not matched to a gene: 7. Per germline, CDR1 DFQATT and CDR2 SNEGSKA (reference sequence). For the CDR3, the DNA is TGCAGTGCACATCGACAGGGCCCCTACAATGAGCAGTTCTTC. This gives the protein CSAHRQGPYNEQFF.

The chain is built from TRBV4-1 and TRBJ2-1, with TRBD2 matching over 8 bases. This CDR3 contains 17 residues. The germline CDR1 and CDR2 sequences are MGHRA and YSYEKL. After removal of 0 bases from V and 2 bases from J, the junction contained 6 bases not matched to a gene. CDR3 loop: CASSQDPAGGPYNEQFF. Written as DNA, the CDR3 is TGCGCCAGCAGCCAAGATCCCGCGGGGGGCCCCTACAATGAGCAGTTCTTC.

The gene calls are TRBV25-1 and TRBJ1-2; D is perhaps TRBD1 (5 bases). Germline V CDR1 and CDR2: MGHDK, SYGVNS. The CDR3 has 13 amino acids. Deletions cut 6 bases from V and 7 bases from J, with 15 bases between. CDR3 DNA sequence: TGTGCCAGCAGGACCGACAGTCGGGCTGGCTACACCTTC. Protein sequence: CASRTDSRAGYTF.

CDR3: CASSQEVGGTGELFF. CDR3 nucleotide sequence: TGCGCCAGCAGCCAAGAAGTCGGGGGCACCGGGGAGCTGTTTTTT. This chain links TRBV4-1 with TRBJ2-2; D perhaps matches TRBD2 (6 bases). Germline-derived CDR1 and CDR2 are MGHRA and YSYEKL. Trimming cost V 0 bases and J 4 bases, with 9 bases left between them. The CDR3 sequence is 15 residues long.

CDR3 sequence reads: CSVEGTGIDEQYF. The CDR3 DNA sequence: TGCAGCGTTGAGGGGACAGGGATCGACGAGCAGTACTTC. The V gene is TRBV29-1, the J gene TRBJ2-7, with TRBD1 identical over 9 bases. This CDR3 spans 13 amino acids. Looked up from germline, CDR1 is SQVTM and CDR2 is ANQGSEA. After removal of 3 bases from V and 5 bases from J, the junction contained 5 bases not matched to a gene.

This clonotype has just a few counts. This rearrangement joins TRBV5-1 to TRBJ2-1; D gene ambiguous. There are 14 residues in the CDR3. The germline V gene encodes CDR1 SGHRS and CDR2 YFSETQ. V lost 0 bases, J lost 4 bases, and 8 bases lay in between. The CDR3 region has the DNA TGCGCCAGCAGCTTGGTGCAGGAGTACAATGAGCAGTTCTTC. It specifies CASSLVQEYNEQFF. Variable domain in full (rest from reference TRBV5-1 and TRBJ2-1): KAGVTQTPRYLIKTRGQQVTLSCSPISGHRSVSWYQQTPGQGLQFLFEYFSETQRNKGNFPGRFSGRQFSNSRSEMNVSTLELGDSALYLCASSLVQEYNEQFFGPGTRLTVL.

The chain links TRBV2 to TRBJ1-1; TRBD1 might be the D (5 bases). Germline assignment: CDR1 SNHLY and CDR2 FYNNEI. Trimming stripped 6 bases from V and 4 bases from J, with 18 bases between. There are 15 residues in the CDR3. The chain's CDR3 is CASRLRASGSTEAFF. The CDR3 DNA reads as TGTGCCAGCAGACTCAGGGCTTCGGGGAGCACTGAAGCTTTCTTT.

The rearrangement links TRBV3-1 to TRBJ2-5; D remains ambiguous. V was shortened by 0 bases and J by 5 bases, with 10 bases between the two germline ends. This CDR3 region has 14 residues. CDR1 is LGHDT and CDR2 is YNNKEL in the germline V gene (reference sequence). The CDR3, as DNA: TGTGCCAGCAGCCAAGATCGCCTCCGGGAGACCCAGTACTTC. As protein: CASSQDRLRETQYF.

The chain couples TRBV24-1 to TRBJ2-2; D perhaps matches TRBD1 (6 bases). The CDR3 contains 17 residues. V was cut by 6 bases and J by 2 bases, with 18 bases left in between. The germline V gene has CDR1 KGHDR and CDR2 SFDVKD. CDR3 amino acids: CATSPSVTGLNTGELFF. Written as DNA, the CDR3 is TGTGCCACCAGTCCTTCCGTGACAGGTTTAAACACCGGGGAGCTGTTTTTT.

This chain connects TRBV24-1 to TRBJ2-7; 7 nucleotides line up with TRBD1. Gene TRBJ2-5 matches the end of the DNA better, so the J call may be wrong. The germline V gene has CDR1 KGHDR and CDR2 SFDVKD. The CDR3 runs 14 residues. The CDR3: CATSDRQGVKTQYF. The DNA for the CDR3 is TGTGCCACCAGTGACCGGCAGGGGGTGAAGACCCAGTACTTC.

V usage is TRBV29-1 and J usage is TRBJ2-3; D might be TRBD1 (6 bases). Germline values: CDR1 SQVTM, CDR2 ANQGSEA. CDR3 length equals 13 residues. Trimming took 2 bases from V and 3 from J, leaving 9 bases between them. CDR3: CSVELRGTDTQYF. CDR3 DNA: TGCAGCGTTGAACTCAGGGGTACAGATACGCAGTATTTT.

The sample holds a few counts of this clonotype. The genes are TRBV6-2 or TRBV6-3 and TRBJ2-7; the D call may be TRBD1 or TRBD2 (6 bases each). The CDR3 runs 14 residues. Between the trimmed V and J ends, which lost 8 bases and 5 bases, there was a span of 19 bases. CDR1 is MNHEY and CDR2 is SVGEGT in the germline V gene. CDR3 loop: CASWGASVGDEQYF. The DNA for the CDR3 is TGTGCCAGCTGGGGGGCCTCGGTGGGCGACGAGCAGTACTTC.

J is TRBJ2-1 and V is TRBV2; 9 bases match TRBD2. CDR1 SNHLY and CDR2 FYNNEI come from the germline V gene. The trim removed 3 bases at V and 5 bases at J, leaving 2 bases unmatched. The CDR3 length is 14 residues. The CDR3 nucleotides are TGTGCCAGCAGTGAGCGGGAGGGCCACAATGAGCAGTTCTTC. Translating gives CASSEREGHNEQFF.

This chain uses TRBV5-1 with TRBJ2-3, with D perhaps matching TRBD2 (6 bases). CDR1 SGHRS and CDR2 YFSETQ come from the germline V gene. Trimming pared 0 bases from V and 6 bases from J, leaving 14 bases between. The CDR3 runs to 15 residues. The CDR3 DNA reads as TGCGCCAGCAGCTTGGGGGACTCCCTGGGGGATACGCAGTATTTT. It is translated as CASSLGDSLGDTQYF.

The chain couples TRBV5-1 to TRBJ2-3, with 7 bases identical to TRBD1. Unmatched junction bases numbered 9, after V lost 6 bases and J lost 5 bases. CDR1 and CDR2 (germline): SGHRS, YFSETQ. The CDR3 has 14 residues. CDR3 region: CASTPGQTLDTQYF. The CDR3, as DNA: TGCGCCAGCACCCCGGGACAGACACTAGATACGCAGTATTTT.

Here the CDR3 reads CSVGGWTSGGEGSQLGYNEQFF. For the CDR3, the DNA is TGCAGCGTTGGTGGGTGGACGTCCGGGGGCGAAGGTAGTCAACTGGGGTACAATGAGCAGTTCTTC. The chain couples TRBV29-1 to TRBJ2-1, with D possibly called TRBD1 or TRBD2 (6 bases each). CDR3 length: 22 residues. With 4 bases removed from V and 4 bases from J, the gap between germline ends came to 38 bases. Germline V gene lookup returns CDR1 SQVTM and CDR2 ANQGSEA.

The table lists this clonotype with a few counts. This sequence may be a read error, since a much larger clone differs from it by one base. CDR3 region: CASSQAVVRGGETQYF. CDR3 sequence (DNA): TGTGCCAGCAGCCAAGCAGTCGTGAGGGGTGGGGAGACCCAGTACTTC. J is TRBJ2-5 and V is TRBV3-1; D possibly matches TRBD1 or TRBD2 (5 bases each). Germline V gene sequence: CDR1 LGHDT, CDR2 YNNKEL (reference sequence). The CDR3 spans 16 residues. Trimming cost V 1 base and J 5 bases, with 17 bases left between them.

There are a few counts of this clonotype. V gene TRBV6-6 combines with J gene TRBJ2-7; unclear D gene. The CDR3 runs to 14 residues. The V end was cut by 5 bases, the J end by 0 bases, with 11 bases between. The germline V gene has CDR1 MNHNY and CDR2 SVGAGI (reference sequence). The CDR3 protein is CASSATESSYEQYF. The CDR3 coding sequence is TGTGCCAGCAGTGCGACGGAGAGCTCCTACGAGCAGTACTTC.

The V gene is TRBV14, the J gene TRBJ2-1; D unresolved. V lost 9 bases, J lost 8 bases, and 20 bases lay in between. The CDR3 contains 14 residues. The germline gives CDR1 SGHDN, CDR2 FVKESK. The CDR3 bases are TGTGCCAGTACAACCGGGCCGCCAGGAGATGAGCAGTTCTTC. Protein product: CASTTGPPGDEQFF. The full variable domain, completed using reference TRBV14 and TRBJ2-1, is EAGVTQFPSHSVIEKGQTVTLRCDPISGHDNLYWYRRVMGKEIKFLLHFVKESKQDESGMPNNRFLAERTGGTYSTLKVQPAELEDSGVYFCASTTGPPGDEQFFGPGTRLTVL.

The DNA for the CDR3 is TGTGCCAGCAGGTCTACCTACGAGCAGTACTTC. As protein: CASRSTYEQYF. The rearrangement uses TRBV28 and TRBJ2-7; the D is unclear. This CDR3 contains 11 residues. V was cut by 6 bases and J by 2 bases, with 5 bases left in between. Per germline, CDR1 MDHEN and CDR2 SYDVKM.

This clonotype was detected many times. Written as DNA, the CDR3 is TGCGCCAGCAGCCAAGGTAGAGGCCTCGAGCCCCGCGGGGAGCTGTTTTTT. Its translation: CASSQGRGLEPRGELFF. The genes are TRBV4-1 and TRBJ2-2; D unresolved. Trimming pared 1 base from V and 7 bases from J, leaving 19 bases between. The CDR3 covers 17 residues. Germline CDR1 MGHRA, CDR2 YSYEKL.

This clonotype was seen a few times. This sequence joins TRBV9 and TRBJ2-4; 7 bases line up with TRBD1. There are 14 residues in the CDR3. Germline loops: CDR1 SGDLS, CDR2 YYNGEE. With 3 bases clipped from V and 5 bases from J, the junction kept 5 bases outside the gene matches. In DNA, the CDR3 is TGTGCCAGCAGCGCGAGACAGGGAGAAAACATTCAGTACTTC. Translation gives CASSARQGENIQYF.

This clonotype was counted between two and nine times. This chain connects TRBV4-3 to TRBJ1-1; D is perhaps TRBD1 (5 bases). The V and J ends lost 0 bases and 5 bases respectively, with 7 bases between them. CDR3 length: 13 residues. CDR1 and CDR2 from the germline V gene are LGHNA and YSLEER. The CDR3, as DNA: TGCGCCAGCAGCCAAGACAGGGAAACTGAAGCTTTCTTT. Translation: CASSQDRETEAFF.